Below, 23 T cell receptor beta chains from the same sample are listed, as sequenced in a study of blood T cell repertoires in COVID-19. Using immunoSEQ multiplex PCR, the repertoire was profiled, and TCRdb retains in-frame clones only, with some absent. The table records around 300,000 clones, more than 75% of them present only once. The sequencing sample was made of PBMCs or T cells enriched from blood (not recorded which). The receptors here all came from a woman aged 55-69 years in a cohort exposed to, infected with or recovered from COVID-19 (not recorded which).

Here the CDR3 DNA reads TGTGCCAGCAGCAAAGACAGGGCGGGAGGCCGGTACAATGAGCAGTTCTTC. Encoded protein: CASSKDRAGGRYNEQFF. The rearrangement uses TRBV21-1 and TRBJ2-1; TRBD2 reflects the table's D call only, with no check against the DNA. TRBV21-1 is tagged as a pseudogene. The CDR3 covers 17 residues.

CDR3 loop: CASSLGRDYEQYF. In nucleotides, the CDR3 is TGTGCCAGCAGCTTAGGCAGGGACTACGAGCAGTACTTC. The chain recombines TRBV7-8 with TRBJ2-7; TRBD1 is a possible D gene (5 bases). This CDR3 is 13 amino acids long. V was shortened by 1 base and J by 3 bases, with 7 bases between the two germline ends. Germline assignment: CDR1 SGHVS and CDR2 FQNEAQ.

The V call is TRBV20-1, the J call TRBJ2-7, with 7 bases aligning to TRBD2. The trim removed 3 bases at V and 4 bases at J, leaving 9 bases unmatched. The CDR3 length is 14 residues. The germline gives CDR1 DFQATT, CDR2 SNEGSKA (reference sequence). The DNA of the CDR3 is TGCAGTGCTAGTTGGGCGGGAGTTGGATACGAGCAGTACTTC. This sequence encodes CSASWAGVGYEQYF.

The V call is TRBV30, the J call TRBJ1-4, with D possibly being TRBD1 (6 bases). This CDR3 region has 16 residues. Per germline, CDR1 GTSNPN and CDR2 SVGIG (reference sequence). Trimming shortened V by 0 bases and J by 0 bases, and 11 bases separated the two germline ends. This CDR3 is CAWSVTRGATNEKLFF. The CDR3, as DNA: TGTGCCTGGAGTGTAACCAGGGGAGCAACTAATGAAAAACTGTTTTTT.

The V gene is TRBV30, the J gene TRBJ2-7; 7 bases align to TRBD2. Germline V gives CDR1 GTSNPN, CDR2 SVGIG (reference sequence). The CDR3 sequence is 11 residues long. The CDR3 sequence: CGGEGSHEQYF. CDR3 coding DNA: TGTGGAGGGGAGGGGTCACACGAGCAGTACTTC. The variable domain in full, completed from reference TRBV30 and TRBJ2-7, reads SQTIHQWPATLVQPVGSPLSLECTVEGTSNPNLYWYRQAAGRGLQLLFYSVGIGQISSEVPQNLSASRPQDRQFILSSKKLLLSDSGFYLCGGEGSHEQYFGPGTRLTVT.

The chain joins TRBV27 to TRBJ2-2, with TRBD1 as a possible D gene (6 bases). V was clipped by 4 bases and J by 6 bases, with 12 bases between them. Looked up from germline, CDR1 is MNHEY and CDR2 is SMNVEV (reference sequence). This CDR3 has 14 residues. The chain's CDR3 is CASSSYRDSGELFF. In DNA form, the CDR3 reads TGTGCCAGCAGTTCCTACAGGGATTCCGGGGAGCTGTTTTTT.

This chain links TRBV20-1 with TRBJ2-1; 9 positions match TRBD2. The J segment lost 5 bases and the V segment lost 3 bases, leaving 5 bases of the junction unmatched. Germline loops: CDR1 DFQATT, CDR2 SNEGSKA (reference sequence). The CDR3 is made up of 14 amino acids. The CDR3 protein is CSASLSGRNNEQFF. In DNA form, the CDR3 reads TGCAGTGCTAGTCTGAGCGGGAGGAACAATGAGCAGTTCTTC.

This clone was picked up one time. This chain uses TRBV7-8 with TRBJ2-7; 9 positions agree with TRBD1. The CDR3 is 14 residues long. Unmatched junction bases numbered 9, after V lost 3 bases and J lost 9 bases. CDR1 and CDR2 from the germline V gene are SGHVS and FQNEAQ. CDR3 region: CASSLEGQGVWQYF. The CDR3 DNA is TGTGCCAGCAGCTTGGAGGGACAGGGCGTTTGGCAGTACTTC.

This chain connects TRBV21-1 to TRBJ2-7; TRBD2, the table's D call, lacks a check against the DNA. TRBV21-1 is a pseudogene segment. CDR3 length: 19 amino acids. The CDR3 spells CASRVSSEIPGLAFYEQYF. CDR3 sequence (DNA): TGTGCCAGCAGGGTCTCTTCCGAAATTCCGGGACTAGCTTTCTACGAGCAGTACTTC.

The gene calls are TRBV18 and TRBJ2-2; D is ambiguous. V was shortened by 0 bases and J by 0 bases, with 2 bases between the two germline ends. Per germline, CDR1 KGHSH and CDR2 LQKENI. CDR3 length: 14 residues. Written as DNA, the CDR3 is TGTGCCAGCTCACCACCTACGAACACCGGGGAGCTGTTTTTT. Amino acid sequence: CASSPPTNTGELFF.

A single count supports this clone. The gene calls are TRBV11-2 and TRBJ2-1; TRBD2 is a possible D gene (7 bases). This CDR3 contains 18 residues. Looked up from germline, CDR1 is SGHAT and CDR2 is FQNNGV. V gave up 5 bases and J gave up 0 bases, with 20 bases separating them. The CDR3 bases are TGTGCCAGCAGCCCTGGGGGGGGCGGCCAGAGCTCCTACAATGAGCAGTTCTTC. Its protein product is CASSPGGGGQSSYNEQFF.

This clone has a single count. V gene TRBV2 combines with J gene TRBJ2-5; weak D call: TRBD1 (5 bases). The germline gives CDR1 SNHLY, CDR2 FYNNEI. The V gene lost 6 bases and the J gene lost 1 base, with 9 bases spanning the gap. The CDR3 is 13 residues long. The chain's CDR3 is CASSRVSQETQYF. In DNA, the CDR3 is TGTGCCAGCAGCAGGGTGAGCCAAGAGACCCAGTACTTC.

The chain employs TRBV28 and TRBJ1-2, with a tentative D call TRBD1 (5 bases). The ends were cut back, 7 bases at V and 5 bases at J, with 14 bases in the middle. CDR3 size: 13 residues. Germline V gives CDR1 MDHEN, CDR2 SYDVKM. The CDR3 nucleotides read TGTGCCAGCACCTTGGGGGGGACTTATGGCTACACCTTC. Its translation is CASTLGGTYGYTF.

The V call is TRBV2, the J call TRBJ2-7; possible D gene TRBD2, 5 bases. Looked up from germline, CDR1 is SNHLY and CDR2 is FYNNEI. Trimming stripped 5 bases from V and 3 bases from J, with 11 bases between. The CDR3 runs 13 residues. The CDR3 DNA reads as TGTGCCAGCAGTAGAGGGCCCGTCTACGAGCAGTACTTC. This gives the protein CASSRGPVYEQYF.

This clone was seen a handful of times. V and J are TRBV28 and TRBJ2-2, with 8 bases fitting TRBD1. CDR3 length equals 14 residues. Germline V lookup: CDR1 MDHEN, CDR2 SYDVKM. The trim removed 5 bases at V and 6 bases at J, leaving 5 bases unmatched. CDR3 loop: CASSVDRVAGELFF. CDR3 bases: TGTGCCAGCAGTGTGGACAGGGTGGCCGGGGAGCTGTTTTTT.

This chain joins TRBV28 and TRBJ1-3, with D tentatively TRBD1 (5 bases). The germline gives CDR1 MDHEN, CDR2 SYDVKM. Trimming cost V 2 bases and J 3 bases, with 17 bases left between them. The CDR3 covers 17 residues. Here the CDR3 DNA reads TGTGCCAGCAGTTTACCCCCCCCGGGGGAGGGTGGAAACACCATATATTTT. This translates into CASSLPPPGEGGNTIYF.

This chain connects TRBV24-1 to TRBJ2-1; D is perhaps TRBD1 (6 bases). V was shortened by 3 bases and J by 4 bases, with 12 bases between the two germline ends. Per the germline V gene, CDR1 is KGHDR and CDR2 is SFDVKD. CDR3 length: 15 amino acids. CDR3 protein: CATSDEGHGYNEQFF. CDR3 DNA: TGTGCCACCAGTGATGAGGGACACGGATACAATGAGCAGTTCTTC.

V is TRBV7-2 and J is TRBJ1-5; 7 bases map to TRBD1. The CDR3 is 15 amino acids. Germline V gives CDR1 SGHTA, CDR2 FQGNSA. The ends lost 0 bases at V and 6 bases at J; junction bases unmatched: 5. The CDR3 sequence: CASSLAPTGFQPQHF. The CDR3 DNA sequence: TGTGCCAGCAGCTTAGCGCCGACAGGGTTTCAGCCCCAGCATTTT. The full variable domain, rest sourced from reference TRBV7-2 and TRBJ1-5, is GAGVSQSPSNKVTEKGKDVELRCDPISGHTALYWYRQSLGQGLEFLIYFQGNSAPDKSGLPSDRFSAERTGGSVSTLTIQRTQQEDSAVYLCASSLAPTGFQPQHFGDGTRLSIL.

This clone was found a few times. The rearrangement uses TRBV15 and TRBJ2-5; 9 positions match TRBD2. The CDR3 is made up of 16 amino acids. The V gene's germline CDR1 is LNHNV and CDR2 YYDKDF (reference sequence). Trimming at V came to 5 bases and at J to 5 bases, leaving 12 bases not matched to a gene. CDR3 bases: TGTGCCACCAGCTCCCGGGTAGCGGGAGCTGGTGAGACCCAGTACTTC. Amino acids: CATSSRVAGAGETQYF.

This clone was seen only once. This chain joins TRBV19 and TRBJ1-5; maybe TRBD1 (6 bases). The length of the CDR3 is 13 residues. The V gene's germline CDR1 is LNHDA and CDR2 SQIVND (reference sequence). V was shortened by 10 bases and J by 0 bases, with 10 bases between the two germline ends. The CDR3 nucleotides are TGTGCCACTACAGGGCTTAGCAATCAGCCCCAGCATTTT. It yields the protein CATTGLSNQPQHF.

The chain is built from TRBV4-2 and TRBJ1-1, with D hard to call. Deletions cut 1 base from V and 3 bases from J, with 12 bases between. Germline V lookup: CDR1 LGHNA, CDR2 YNFKEQ. The CDR3 runs 15 residues. The CDR3 DNA reads TGTGCCAGCAGCCAAGTGGAGAGAGAGGACACTGAAGCTTTCTTT. Its translation is CASSQVEREDTEAFF.

The rearrangement joins TRBV29-1 to TRBJ2-7; a possible D gene is TRBD2 (5 bases). CDR3 length: 11 amino acids. Germline V gene sequence: CDR1 SQVTM, CDR2 ANQGSEA. The germline V and J ends were trimmed by 4 bases and 3 bases, with 7 bases remaining between them. Written as DNA, the CDR3 is TGCAGCGTTGCTAGCCGCTACGAGCAGTACTTC. This encodes CSVASRYEQYF.

Worth noting for this clone: Other DNA sequences in the same sample also yield this CDR3. The chain combines TRBV24-1 with TRBJ1-2, with a weak D call TRBD1 (5 bases). This CDR3 contains 12 residues. Trimming took off 9 bases at V and 4 bases at J, with 11 bases between the two ends. CDR1 is KGHDR, CDR2 SFDVKD, per germline. CDR3 protein: CATSGGGYGYTF. The CDR3, as DNA: TGTGCCACCTCGGGGGGGGGCTATGGCTACACCTTC.